A single sample is the source of the 3 T cell receptor beta chains below, sequenced in a study of CD8 T cells in ankylosing spondylitis. TCRdb passed the 5' RACE reads through MiXCR, listing each CDR3 protein once. The sample has over 100,000 distinct CDR3 sequences, over 9.5% seen once. The sequencing sample was made of blood, either unsorted or a sorted T cell fraction (not recorded which). The receptor source for this set is a female donor with ankylosing spondylitis or in good health (not recorded which).

The V gene is TRBV4-2, the J gene TRBJ1-5, with no clear D. CDR1 is LGHNA and CDR2 is YNFKEQ in the germline V gene. Trimming removed 2 bases from V and 7 bases from J, with 15 bases in between. The CDR3 runs 15 residues. The CDR3: CASSQWAGMGQPQHF. The CDR3 DNA follows: TGTGCCAGCAGCCAATGGGCAGGTATGGGCCAGCCCCAGCATTTT.

This clonotype was recorded at least ten times. CDR3 bases: TGTGCCAGCAGGGCCGGGACAGGGGGCAATCAGCCCCAGCATTTT. Translated: CASRAGTGGNQPQHF. The genes are TRBV2 and TRBJ1-5; TRBD1 matches 10 bases. With 6 bases clipped from V and 2 bases from J, the junction kept 4 bases outside the gene matches. The CDR3 sequence is 15 residues long. Germline-derived CDR1 and CDR2 are SNHLY and FYNNEI.

The sample holds a few counts of this clonotype. The chain combines TRBV20-1 with TRBJ1-1; no reliable D call. V was pared by 5 bases and J by 3 bases, with 10 bases between. The length of the CDR3 is 12 residues. The germline gives CDR1 DFQATT, CDR2 SNEGSKA (reference sequence). The CDR3 DNA reads TGCAGTGCTCTACAGTTATACACTGAAGCTTTCTTT. It codes for CSALQLYTEAFF.